This T cell receptor (beta chain) is drawn from a study of spatial heterogeneity in lung cancer. Study as a whole: Follow-up PBMC samples were sequenced when available, at a median of about two years after resection. In raw reads, more than nine appearances on average were recorded for each unique TCR and UMI combination.

TCRdb called the 5' RACE reads again in MiXCR, with one record for every CDR3 protein. The table includes approximately 56,000 distinct CDR3 sequences, roughly 7% detected once. This clonotype was counted many times. Time point meaning: blood at routine non-recurrence follow-up after resection. Unsorted tumor, nontumor lung tissue or cryopreserved PBMC supplied the whole RNA. Material: PBMCs, obtained at follow-up. This receptor was obtained from a female donor with early-stage non-small cell lung cancer.

DNA of the CDR3: TGTGCCAGCAGTGAAGCGAGGCAGAAGCAAGAGACCCAGTACTTC. It yields the protein CASSEARQKQETQYF. The rearrangement joins TRBV6-1 to TRBJ2-5; D ambiguous. The CDR3 sequence is 15 residues long. V dropped 0 bases and J dropped 2 bases, with 10 bases sitting between them. Looked up from germline, CDR1 is MNHNS and CDR2 is SASEGT.